Listed below are T cell receptor beta chains from one sample, sequenced in a study of T-cell reconstitution after alpha-beta-depleted transplantation in children. TCRdb re-called the PCR reads through MiXCR, storing one row per CDR3 protein. Found here are hundreds of thousands of distinct CDR3 sequences, 15% to 20% of them singletons; the top ten hold 35% to 50%. The material was PBMCs, mostly from graft donor cells, obtained 360 days after TCRalphabeta/CD19-depleted stem cell transplant. These receptors were taken from a male patient under 10 years old who had a stem cell transplant for acute lymphoblastic leukemia, so the T cells may come from the graft donor. The CDR3 runs from the conserved cysteine through the conserved F or W. The order of the fields is V gene, clone size, J gene, D gene, CDR3 protein, CDR3 DNA. A D gene is named only where the DNA matches it firmly. Clone size, where shown, is once, few, many, or a class for clones that have expanded.

v_gene: TRBV7-2; abundance: -; j_gene: TRBJ1-5; d_gene: -; CDR3aa: CASSLSLQALRNQPQHF; CDR3nt: TGTGCCAGCAGCTTAAGTCTCCAGGCCCTTAGAAATCAGCCCCAGCATTTT
v_gene: TRBV5-1; abundance: few; j_gene: TRBJ2-7; d_gene: -; CDR3aa: CASSLGATGSYEQYF; CDR3nt: TGCGCCAGCAGCTTGGGTGCGACAGGCTCCTACGAGCAGTACTTC
v_gene: TRBV20-1; abundance: -; j_gene: TRBJ2-1; d_gene: -; CDR3aa: CSARTSGTYNEQFF; CDR3nt: TGCAGTGCTAGAACCAGTGGGACTTACAATGAGCAGTTCTTC
v_gene: TRBV7-8; abundance: few; j_gene: TRBJ1-4; d_gene: -; CDR3aa: CASSMGPTEKLFF; CDR3nt: TGTGCCAGCAGCATGGGCCCCACTGAAAAACTGTTTTTT
v_gene: TRBV13; abundance: -; j_gene: TRBJ2-3; d_gene: -; CDR3aa: CASSLDGRPDTQYF; CDR3nt: TGTGCCAGCAGCTTGGACGGGAGACCAGATACGCAGTATTTT
v_gene: TRBV20-1; abundance: -; j_gene: TRBJ2-1; d_gene: TRBD2; CDR3aa: CSASPLPEGGRDEQFF; CDR3nt: TGCAGTGCTAGCCCCCTTCCAGAGGGAGGGAGGGATGAGCAGTTCTTC
v_gene: TRBV27; abundance: many; j_gene: TRBJ1-1; d_gene: TRBD1; CDR3aa: CASSRSGQYTEAFF; CDR3nt: TGTGCCAGCAGCAGATCGGGACAGTACACTGAAGCTTTCTTT
v_gene: TRBV5-1; abundance: -; j_gene: TRBJ2-1; d_gene: TRBD1; CDR3aa: CASSLQGADEQFF; CDR3nt: TGCGCCAGCAGCTTGCAGGGGGCCGATGAGCAGTTCTTC
v_gene: TRBV12-3/TRBV12-4; abundance: -; j_gene: TRBJ2-3; d_gene: TRBD2; CDR3aa: CASSFIAPGGTDTQYF; CDR3nt: TGTGCCAGCAGTTTTATTGCGCCCGGGGGGACAGATACGCAGTATTTT
v_gene: TRBV20-1; abundance: -; j_gene: TRBJ2-7; d_gene: -; CDR3aa: CSARPRAFYEQYF; CDR3nt: TGCAGTGCTAGGCCTCGGGCTTTCTACGAGCAGTACTTC
v_gene: TRBV15; abundance: many; j_gene: TRBJ2-3; d_gene: -; CDR3aa: CATSRAAGGTQYF; CDR3nt: TGTGCCACCAGCAGAGCCGCAGGAGGCACGCAGTATTTT
v_gene: TRBV12-3/TRBV12-4; abundance: few; j_gene: TRBJ2-1; d_gene: -; CDR3aa: CASSLPGPYNEQFF; CDR3nt: TGTGCCAGCAGTTTACCCGGACCCTACAATGAGCAGTTCTTC
v_gene: TRBV7-2; abundance: -; j_gene: TRBJ1-4; d_gene: -; CDR3aa: CASSLGPPGQLFF; CDR3nt: TGTGCCAGCAGCTTAGGGCCCCCGGGACAACTGTTTTTT
v_gene: TRBV7-9; abundance: -; j_gene: TRBJ2-1; d_gene: -; CDR3aa: CASSSRGDSYNEQFF; CDR3nt: TGTGCCAGCAGCTCGAGGGGCGACTCCTACAATGAGCAGTTCTTC
v_gene: TRBV27; abundance: few; j_gene: TRBJ2-1; d_gene: -; CDR3aa: CASSSPLAGDEQFF; CDR3nt: TGTGCCAGCAGTTCTCCCCTAGCCGGGGATGAGCAGTTCTTC
v_gene: TRBV4-1; abundance: -; j_gene: TRBJ2-1; d_gene: TRBD2; CDR3aa: CASSQLLSGRASYNEQFF; CDR3nt: TGCGCCAGCAGCCAACTCTTGAGCGGGAGGGCCTCCTACAATGAGCAGTTCTTC
v_gene: TRBV15; abundance: -; j_gene: TRBJ2-4; d_gene: -; CDR3aa: CATSTQAKNIQYF; CDR3nt: TGTGCCACCTCGACCCAAGCCAAAAACATTCAGTACTTC
v_gene: TRBV6-1; abundance: -; j_gene: TRBJ2-1; d_gene: -; CDR3aa: CASRPIGRDEQFF; CDR3nt: TGTGCCAGCAGACCGATCGGTCGGGATGAGCAGTTCTTC
v_gene: TRBV10-1; abundance: -; j_gene: TRBJ2-3; d_gene: -; CDR3aa: CASSGWLKTGTDTQYF; CDR3nt: TGCGCCAGCAGCGGTTGGTTGAAGACTGGGACAGATACGCAGTATTTT
v_gene: TRBV11-1; abundance: many; j_gene: TRBJ2-1; d_gene: -; CDR3aa: CASSLVGLSAEQFF; CDR3nt: TGTGCCAGCAGCTTAGTTGGACTATCGGCTGAGCAGTTCTTC
v_gene: TRBV6-5; abundance: few; j_gene: TRBJ2-7; d_gene: -; CDR3aa: CASSYVFEGHSYEQYF; CDR3nt: TGTGCCAGCAGTTACGTCTTTGAGGGGCACTCCTACGAGCAGTACTTC
v_gene: TRBV12-3/TRBV12-4; abundance: many; j_gene: TRBJ1-3; d_gene: -; CDR3aa: CASSFPGESSGNTIYF; CDR3nt: TGTGCCAGCAGTTTTCCGGGGGAAAGCTCTGGAAACACCATATATTTT
v_gene: TRBV20-1; abundance: -; j_gene: TRBJ2-7; d_gene: TRBD1; CDR3aa: CSARDRATGTYEQYF; CDR3nt: TGCAGTGCTAGAGATCGGGCGACAGGGACCTACGAGCAGTACTTC
v_gene: TRBV4-3; abundance: few; j_gene: TRBJ1-1; d_gene: -; CDR3aa: CASSQGGVENTEAFF; CDR3nt: TGCGCCAGCAGCCAAGGGGGGGTGGAGAACACTGAAGCTTTCTTT
v_gene: TRBV20-1; abundance: many; j_gene: TRBJ2-1; d_gene: -; CDR3aa: CSATGSAGNEQFF; CDR3nt: TGCAGTGCTACCGGGAGCGCCGGGAATGAGCAGTTCTTC
v_gene: TRBV11-2; abundance: -; j_gene: TRBJ2-3; d_gene: TRBD1; CDR3aa: CASSIGTGLDTQYF; CDR3nt: TGTGCCAGCTCCATCGGGACAGGTTTAGATACGCAGTATTTT
v_gene: TRBV10-3; abundance: -; j_gene: TRBJ2-1; d_gene: TRBD2; CDR3aa: CAINLELAGPLNEQFF; CDR3nt: TGTGCCATCAACCTAGAACTAGCGGGACCCCTCAATGAGCAGTTCTTC
v_gene: TRBV11-2; abundance: few; j_gene: TRBJ2-4; d_gene: -; CDR3aa: CASSLDGSKNIQYF; CDR3nt: TGTGCCAGCAGCTTAGACGGGAGCAAAAACATTCAGTACTTC
v_gene: TRBV7-2; abundance: -; j_gene: TRBJ2-7; d_gene: -; CDR3aa: CASSLVAESSYEQYF; CDR3nt: TGTGCCAGCAGCTTAGTTGCCGAAAGCTCCTACGAGCAGTACTTC